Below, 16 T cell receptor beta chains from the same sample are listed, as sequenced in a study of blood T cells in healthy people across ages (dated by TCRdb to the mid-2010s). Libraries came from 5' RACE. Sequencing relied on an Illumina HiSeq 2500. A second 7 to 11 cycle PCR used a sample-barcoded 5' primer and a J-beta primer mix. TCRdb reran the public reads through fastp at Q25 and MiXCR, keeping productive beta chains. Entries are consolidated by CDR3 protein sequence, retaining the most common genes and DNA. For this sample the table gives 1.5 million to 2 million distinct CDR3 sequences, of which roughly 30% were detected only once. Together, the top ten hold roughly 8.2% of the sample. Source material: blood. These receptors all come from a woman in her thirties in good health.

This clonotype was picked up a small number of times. The CDR3 sequence is CSAREAAITDTQYF. For the CDR3, the DNA is TGCAGTGCTAGAGAAGCGGCAATAACAGATACGCAGTATTTT. The V and J genes are TRBV20-1 and TRBJ2-3; a weak D match, TRBD2 (5 bases). Per germline, CDR1 DFQATT and CDR2 SNEGSKA (reference sequence). The V end lost 0 bases, the J end lost 3 bases, and 10 bases lay between the germline ends. This CDR3 comprises 14 residues.

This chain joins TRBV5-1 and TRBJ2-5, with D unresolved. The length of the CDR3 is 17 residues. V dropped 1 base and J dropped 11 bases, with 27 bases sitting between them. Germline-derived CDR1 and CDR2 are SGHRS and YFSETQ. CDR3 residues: CASSLPPGGFPYNEQYF. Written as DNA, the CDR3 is TGCGCCAGCAGCTTGCCACCGGGCGGATTCCCCTACAATGAGCAGTACTTC.

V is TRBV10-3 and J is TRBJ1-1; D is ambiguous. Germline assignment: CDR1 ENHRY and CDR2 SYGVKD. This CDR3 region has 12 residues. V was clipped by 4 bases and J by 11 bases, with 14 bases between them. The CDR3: CAISGQLGDAFF. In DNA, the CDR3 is TGTGCCATCAGTGGTCAGCTTGGCGATGCTTTCTTT.

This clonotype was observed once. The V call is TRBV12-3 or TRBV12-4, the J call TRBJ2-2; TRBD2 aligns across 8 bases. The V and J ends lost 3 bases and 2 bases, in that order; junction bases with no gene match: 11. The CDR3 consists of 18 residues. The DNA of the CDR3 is TGTGCCAGCAGTTTGGCGCGGGGGGACTTACGAAACACCGGGGAGCTGTTTTTT. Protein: CASSLARGDLRNTGELFF.

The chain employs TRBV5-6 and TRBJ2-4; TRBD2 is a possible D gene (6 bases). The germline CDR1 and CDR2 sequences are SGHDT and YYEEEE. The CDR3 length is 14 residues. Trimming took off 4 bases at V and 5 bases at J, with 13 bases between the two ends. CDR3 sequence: CASSLGGTENIQYF. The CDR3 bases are TGTGCCAGCAGCCTGGGTGGGACTGAAAACATTCAGTACTTC.

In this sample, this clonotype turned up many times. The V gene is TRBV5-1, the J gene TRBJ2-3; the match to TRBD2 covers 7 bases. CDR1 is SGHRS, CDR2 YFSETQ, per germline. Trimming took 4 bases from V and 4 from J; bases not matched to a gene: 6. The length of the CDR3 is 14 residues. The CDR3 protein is CASSDPAGSDTQYF. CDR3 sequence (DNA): TGCGCCAGCAGCGACCCAGCGGGGTCAGATACGCAGTATTTT.

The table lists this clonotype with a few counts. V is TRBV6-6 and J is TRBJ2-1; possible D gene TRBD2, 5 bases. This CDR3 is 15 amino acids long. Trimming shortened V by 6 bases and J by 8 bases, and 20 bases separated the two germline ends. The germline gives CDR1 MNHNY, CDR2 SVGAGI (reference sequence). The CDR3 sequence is CASRNTAEWEHEQFF. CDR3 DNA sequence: TGTGCCAGCAGAAATACTGCGGAGTGGGAGCATGAGCAGTTCTTC.

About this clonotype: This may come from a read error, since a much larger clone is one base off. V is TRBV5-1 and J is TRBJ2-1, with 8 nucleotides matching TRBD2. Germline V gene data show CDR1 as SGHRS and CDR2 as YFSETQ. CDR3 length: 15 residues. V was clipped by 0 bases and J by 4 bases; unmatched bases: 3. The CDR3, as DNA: TGCGCCAGCAGCTTGGAAGTAGCGGGGTACAATGAGCAGTTCTTC. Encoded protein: CASSLEVAGYNEQFF.

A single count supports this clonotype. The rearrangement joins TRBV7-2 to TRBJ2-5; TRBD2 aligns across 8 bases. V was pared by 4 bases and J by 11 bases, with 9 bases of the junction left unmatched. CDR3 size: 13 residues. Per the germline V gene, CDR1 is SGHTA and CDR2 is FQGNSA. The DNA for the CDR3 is TGTGCCAGCAGCTGGGCGGGAGGCGGGGAGCAGTACTTC. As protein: CASSWAGGGEQYF.

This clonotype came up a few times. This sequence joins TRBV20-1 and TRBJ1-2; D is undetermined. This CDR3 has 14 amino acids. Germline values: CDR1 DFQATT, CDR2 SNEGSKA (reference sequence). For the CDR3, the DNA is TGCAGGGCGACCGACGGGGTTGTTAACTATGGCTACACCTTC. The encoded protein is CRATDGVVNYGYTF.

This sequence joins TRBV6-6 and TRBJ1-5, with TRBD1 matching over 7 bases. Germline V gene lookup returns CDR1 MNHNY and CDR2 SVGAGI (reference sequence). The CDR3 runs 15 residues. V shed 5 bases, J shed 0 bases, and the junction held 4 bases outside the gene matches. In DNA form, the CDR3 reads TGTGCCAGCAGTCCCGGACAGGATAGCAATCAGCCCCAGCATTTT. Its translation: CASSPGQDSNQPQHF.

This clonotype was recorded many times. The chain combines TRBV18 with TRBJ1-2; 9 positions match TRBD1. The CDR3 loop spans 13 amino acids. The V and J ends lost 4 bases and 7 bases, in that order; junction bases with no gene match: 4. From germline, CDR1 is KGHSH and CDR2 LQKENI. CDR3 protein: CASSQQGASGYTF. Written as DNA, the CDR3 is TGTGCCAGCTCACAACAGGGGGCAAGTGGCTACACCTTC.

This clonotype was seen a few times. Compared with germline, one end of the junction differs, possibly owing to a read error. The CDR3 region is CVSSLSLAGGSSYNEQFF. The DNA for the CDR3 is TGTGTCAGCAGCTTATCCCTAGCGGGAGGGTCTTCCTACAATGAGCAGTTCTTC. J is TRBJ2-1 and V is TRBV7-9; 12 bases align to TRBD2. The germline V gene encodes CDR1 SEHNR and CDR2 FQNEAQ (reference sequence). CDR3 length equals 18 residues.

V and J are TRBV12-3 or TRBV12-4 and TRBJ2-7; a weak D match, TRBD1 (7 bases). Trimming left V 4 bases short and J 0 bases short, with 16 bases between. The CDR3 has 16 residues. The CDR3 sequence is CASSWEQGRNSYEQYF. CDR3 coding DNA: TGTGCCAGCAGTTGGGAACAGGGGAGGAACTCCTACGAGCAGTACTTC.

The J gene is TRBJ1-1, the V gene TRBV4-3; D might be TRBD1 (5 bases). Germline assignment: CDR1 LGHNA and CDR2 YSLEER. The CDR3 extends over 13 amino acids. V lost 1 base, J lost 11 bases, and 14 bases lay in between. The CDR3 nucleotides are TGCGCCAGCAGCCAAGGGAACAGGTTTTACGCTTTCTTT. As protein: CASSQGNRFYAFF.

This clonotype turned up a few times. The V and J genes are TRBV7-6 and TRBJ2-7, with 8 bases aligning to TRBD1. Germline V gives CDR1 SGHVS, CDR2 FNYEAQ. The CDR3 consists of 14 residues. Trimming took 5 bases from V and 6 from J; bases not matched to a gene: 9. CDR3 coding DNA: TGTGCCAGCAGCCCGGACAGGGTCGACATCGAGCAGTACTTC. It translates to CASSPDRVDIEQYF.